This T cell receptor (beta chain) derives from a study of blood T cells in healthy people across ages. Together with a sample-barcoded 5' primer, a J-beta primer mix was included in a second PCR lasting roughly 6 to 12 cycles. Tagging of each cDNA molecule was performed by a template-switch adaptor with 12 random nucleotides. TCRdb used MiXCR to reprocess the 5' RACE reads, holding one entry per CDR3 protein. The sample contains around 1,800,000 distinct CDR3 sequences, around 42% of which appear only once. General study findings and limits: What prevented conclusive comparison of naive and antigen-experienced cells was that PBMCs were unsorted. The donors' CMV status was not determined, possibly confounding changes in expanded clonotypes.

Isolation yielded PBMCs, at least 7 million per sample, in every case. Details on this clonotype: Its antigen remains unknown.

V shed 5 bases and J 4 bases; nucleotides not matched to a gene: 14. The CDR3 totals 18 residues. The sample was blood. This chain uses TRBV12-3 or TRBV12-4 with TRBJ1-2, with 12 nucleotides matching TRBD1. This clonotype was obtained from a human donor in good health. CDR3 DNA sequence: TGTGCCAGCAGTGCTAATTGGGACAGGGGGCTTTTAAGCTATGGCTACACCTTC. It encodes CASSANWDRGLLSYGYTF.